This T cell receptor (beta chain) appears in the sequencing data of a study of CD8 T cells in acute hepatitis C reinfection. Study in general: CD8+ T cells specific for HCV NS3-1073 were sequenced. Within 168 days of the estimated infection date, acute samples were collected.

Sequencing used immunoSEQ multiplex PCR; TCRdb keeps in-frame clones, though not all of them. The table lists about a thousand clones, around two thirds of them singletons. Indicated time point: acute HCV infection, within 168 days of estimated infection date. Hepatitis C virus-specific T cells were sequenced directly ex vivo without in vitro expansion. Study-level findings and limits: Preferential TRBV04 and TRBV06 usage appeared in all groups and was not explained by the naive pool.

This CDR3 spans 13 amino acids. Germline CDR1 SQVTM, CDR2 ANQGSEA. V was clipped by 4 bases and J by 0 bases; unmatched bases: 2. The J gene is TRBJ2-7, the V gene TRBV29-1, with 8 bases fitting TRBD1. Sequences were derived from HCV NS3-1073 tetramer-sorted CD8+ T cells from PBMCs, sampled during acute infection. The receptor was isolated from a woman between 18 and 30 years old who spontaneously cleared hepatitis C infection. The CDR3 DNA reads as TGCAGCGTTGTGGGACAGGCCTCCTACGAGCAGTACTTC. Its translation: CSVVGQASYEQYF.